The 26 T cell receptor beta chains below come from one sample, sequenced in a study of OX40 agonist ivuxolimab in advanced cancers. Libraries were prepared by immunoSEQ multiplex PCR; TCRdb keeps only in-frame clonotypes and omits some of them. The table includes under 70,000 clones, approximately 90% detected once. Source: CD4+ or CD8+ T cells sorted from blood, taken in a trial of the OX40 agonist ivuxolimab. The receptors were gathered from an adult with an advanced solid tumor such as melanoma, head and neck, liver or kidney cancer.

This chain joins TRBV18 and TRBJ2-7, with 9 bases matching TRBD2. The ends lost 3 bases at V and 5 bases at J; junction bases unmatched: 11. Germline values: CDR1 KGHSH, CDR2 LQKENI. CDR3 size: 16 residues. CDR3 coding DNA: TGTGCCAGCTCACCGCTAAAGCGGGAGGCGACCCACGAGCAGTACTTC. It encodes CASSPLKREATHEQYF.

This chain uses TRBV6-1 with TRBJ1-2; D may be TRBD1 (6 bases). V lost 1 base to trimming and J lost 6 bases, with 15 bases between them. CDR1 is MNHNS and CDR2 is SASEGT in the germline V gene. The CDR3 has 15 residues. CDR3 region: CASSEGGQGWNGYTF. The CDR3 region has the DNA TGTGCCAGCAGTGAAGGGGGGCAGGGGTGGAATGGCTACACCTTC.

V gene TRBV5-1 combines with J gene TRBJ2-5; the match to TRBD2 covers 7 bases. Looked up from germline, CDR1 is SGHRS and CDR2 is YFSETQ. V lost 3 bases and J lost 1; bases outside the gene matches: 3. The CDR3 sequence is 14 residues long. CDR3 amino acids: CASSWGGSQETQYF. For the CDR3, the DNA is TGCGCCAGCAGCTGGGGAGGGAGCCAAGAGACCCAGTACTTC. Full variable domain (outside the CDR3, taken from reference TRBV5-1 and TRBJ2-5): KAGVTQTPRYLIKTRGQQVTLSCSPISGHRSVSWYQQTPGQGLQFLFEYFSETQRNKGNFPGRFSGRQFSNSRSEMNVSTLELGDSALYLCASSWGGSQETQYFGPGTRLLVL.

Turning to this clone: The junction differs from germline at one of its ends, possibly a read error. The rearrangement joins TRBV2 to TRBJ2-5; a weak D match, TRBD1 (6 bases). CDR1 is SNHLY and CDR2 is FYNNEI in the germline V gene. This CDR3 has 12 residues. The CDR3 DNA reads TGTGCCAACAGTCGGACAGTCGAGACCCAGTACTTC. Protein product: CANSRTVETQYF. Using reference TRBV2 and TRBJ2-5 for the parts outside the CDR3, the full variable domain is EPEVTQTPSHQVTQMGQEVILRCVPISNHLYFYWYRQILGQKVEFLVSFYNNEISEKSEIFDDQFSVERPDGSNFTLKIRSTKLEDSAMYFCANSRTVETQYFGPGTRLLVL.

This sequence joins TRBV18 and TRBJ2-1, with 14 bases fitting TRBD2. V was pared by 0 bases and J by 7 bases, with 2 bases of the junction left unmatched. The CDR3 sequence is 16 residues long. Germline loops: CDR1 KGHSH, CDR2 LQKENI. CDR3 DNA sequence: TGTGCCAGCTCACCACCCGGGACTAGCGGGAGTAATGAGCAGTTCTTC. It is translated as CASSPPGTSGSNEQFF. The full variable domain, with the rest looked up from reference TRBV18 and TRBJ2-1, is NAGVMQNPRHLVRRRGQEARLRCSPMKGHSHVYWYRQLPEEGLKFMVYLQKENIIDESGMPKERFSAEFPKEGPSILRIQQVVRGDSAAYFCASSPPGTSGSNEQFFGPGTRLTVL.

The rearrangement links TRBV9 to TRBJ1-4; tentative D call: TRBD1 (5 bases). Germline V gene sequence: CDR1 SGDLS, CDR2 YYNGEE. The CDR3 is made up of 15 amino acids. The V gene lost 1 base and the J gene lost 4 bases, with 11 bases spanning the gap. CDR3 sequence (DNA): TGTGCCAGCAGCGTACGGCCGGGGCTTAATGAAAAACTGTTTTTT. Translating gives CASSVRPGLNEKLFF.

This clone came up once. The DNA for the CDR3 is TGTGCCAGCAAAACCCAGCGGGGACAGGACTACGAGCAGTACTTC. Translating gives CASKTQRGQDYEQYF. The J gene is TRBJ2-7, the V gene TRBV6-5, with D maybe TRBD1 (8 bases). Germline loops: CDR1 MNHEY, CDR2 SVGAGI. V lost 7 bases and J 3 bases, leaving 19 bases between the germline ends. The CDR3 has 15 amino acids.

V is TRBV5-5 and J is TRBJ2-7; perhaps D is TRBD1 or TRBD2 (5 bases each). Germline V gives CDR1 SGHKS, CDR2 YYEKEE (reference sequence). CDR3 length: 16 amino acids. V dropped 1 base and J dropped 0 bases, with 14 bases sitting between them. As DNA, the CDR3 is TGTGCCAGCAGCTTGTCCGGGACCGCTCTCTCCTACGAGCAGTACTTC. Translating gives CASSLSGTALSYEQYF. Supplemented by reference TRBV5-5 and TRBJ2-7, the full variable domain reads DAGVTQSPTHLIKTRGQQVTLRCSPISGHKSVSWYQQVLGQGPQFIFQYYEKEERGRGNFPDRFSARQFPNYSSELNVNALLLGDSALYLCASSLSGTALSYEQYFGPGTRLTVT.

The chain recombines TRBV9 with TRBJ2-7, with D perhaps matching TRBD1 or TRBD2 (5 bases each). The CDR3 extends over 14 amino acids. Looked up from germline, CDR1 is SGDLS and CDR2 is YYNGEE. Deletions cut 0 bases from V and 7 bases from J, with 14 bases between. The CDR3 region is CASSVGGSGWEQYF. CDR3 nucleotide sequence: TGTGCCAGCAGCGTAGGGGGGTCGGGCTGGGAGCAGTACTTC. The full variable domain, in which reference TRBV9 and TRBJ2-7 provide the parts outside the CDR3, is DSGVTQTPKHLITATGQRVTLRCSPRSGDLSVYWYQQSLDQGLQFLIQYYNGEERAKGNILERFSAQQFPDLHSELNLSSLELGDSALYFCASSVGGSGWEQYFGPGTRLTVT.

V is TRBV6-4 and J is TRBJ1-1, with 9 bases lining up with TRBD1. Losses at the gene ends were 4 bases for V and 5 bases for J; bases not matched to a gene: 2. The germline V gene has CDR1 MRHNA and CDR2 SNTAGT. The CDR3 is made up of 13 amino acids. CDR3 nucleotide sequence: TGTGCCAGCAGTGCGGACAGGGGAACTGAAGCTTTCTTT. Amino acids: CASSADRGTEAFF.

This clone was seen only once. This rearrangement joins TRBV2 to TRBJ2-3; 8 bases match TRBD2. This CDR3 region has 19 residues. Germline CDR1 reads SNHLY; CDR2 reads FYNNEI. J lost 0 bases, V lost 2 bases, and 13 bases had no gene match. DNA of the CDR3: TGTGCCAGCAGTGAAAGGGGTATAAGTAGCGGGACGAGCACAGATACGCAGTATTTT. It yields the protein CASSERGISSGTSTDTQYF.

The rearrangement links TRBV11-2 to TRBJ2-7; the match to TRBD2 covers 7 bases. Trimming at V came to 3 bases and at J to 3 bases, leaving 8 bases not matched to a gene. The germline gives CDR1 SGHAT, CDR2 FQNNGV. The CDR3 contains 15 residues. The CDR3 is CASSLSSGTNYEQYF. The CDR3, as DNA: TGTGCCAGCAGCTTGTCTTCCGGGACTAACTACGAGCAGTACTTC.

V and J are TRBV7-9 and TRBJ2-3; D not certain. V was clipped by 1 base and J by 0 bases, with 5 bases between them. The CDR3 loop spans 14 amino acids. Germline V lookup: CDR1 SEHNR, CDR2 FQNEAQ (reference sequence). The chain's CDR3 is CASSLGRSTDTQYF. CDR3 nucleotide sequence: TGTGCCAGCAGCTTAGGACGGAGCACAGATACGCAGTATTTT. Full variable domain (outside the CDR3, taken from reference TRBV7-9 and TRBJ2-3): DTGVSQNPRHKITKRGQNVTFRCDPISEHNRLYWYRQTLGQGPEFLTYFQNEAQLEKSRLLSDRFSAERPKGSFSTLEIQRTEQGDSAMYLCASSLGRSTDTQYFGPGTRLTVL.

This chain's CDR3 is CASSQGGYQETQYF. Here the CDR3 DNA reads TGCGCCAGCAGCCAGGGGGGGTACCAAGAGACCCAGTACTTC. This chain links TRBV5-1 with TRBJ2-5; D is perhaps TRBD1 or TRBD2 (7 bases each). V was cut by 4 bases and J by 0 bases, with 10 bases left in between. CDR1 and CDR2 (germline): SGHRS, YFSETQ. CDR3 size: 14 residues.

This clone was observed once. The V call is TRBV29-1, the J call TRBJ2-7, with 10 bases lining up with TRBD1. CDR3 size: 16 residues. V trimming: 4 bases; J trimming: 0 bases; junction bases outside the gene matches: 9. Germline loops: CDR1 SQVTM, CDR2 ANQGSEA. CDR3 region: CSVGSWTGGSSYEQYF. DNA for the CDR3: TGCAGCGTTGGAAGTTGGACAGGGGGGAGCTCCTACGAGCAGTACTTC.

DNA for the CDR3: TGTGCCAGCAGTTCCGGTCGCGTACCCGGAGAGACCCAGTACTTC. Protein sequence: CASSSGRVPGETQYF. The V call is TRBV27, the J call TRBJ2-5, with unresolved D. There are 15 residues in the CDR3. CDR1 and CDR2 from the germline V gene are MNHEY and SMNVEV (reference sequence). Trimming took off 4 bases at V and 4 bases at J, with 16 bases between the two ends.

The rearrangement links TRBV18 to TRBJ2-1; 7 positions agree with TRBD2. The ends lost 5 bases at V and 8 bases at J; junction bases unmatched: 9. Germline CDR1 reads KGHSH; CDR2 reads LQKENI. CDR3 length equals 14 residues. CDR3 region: CASSVVQRGYEQFF. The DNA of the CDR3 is TGTGCCAGCTCAGTCGTTCAGCGGGGTTATGAGCAGTTCTTC.

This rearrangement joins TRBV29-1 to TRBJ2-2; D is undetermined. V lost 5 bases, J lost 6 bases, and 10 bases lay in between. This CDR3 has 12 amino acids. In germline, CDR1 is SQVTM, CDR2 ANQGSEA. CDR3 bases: TGCAGCGTTAAGGACCTACCCGGGGAGCTGTTTTTT. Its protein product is CSVKDLPGELFF.

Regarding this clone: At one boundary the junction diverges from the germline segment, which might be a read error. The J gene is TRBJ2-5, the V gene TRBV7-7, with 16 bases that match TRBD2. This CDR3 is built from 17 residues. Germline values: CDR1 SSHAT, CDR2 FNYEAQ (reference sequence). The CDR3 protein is CASSVGLAGGPGETQYF. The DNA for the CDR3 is TGTGCTAGCAGCGTGGGACTAGCGGGGGGGCCCGGGGAGACCCAGTACTTC.

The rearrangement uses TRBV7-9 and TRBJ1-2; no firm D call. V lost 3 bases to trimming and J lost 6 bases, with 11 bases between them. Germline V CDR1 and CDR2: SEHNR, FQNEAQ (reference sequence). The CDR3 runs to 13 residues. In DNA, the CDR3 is TGTGCCAGCAGCTTTCCTCCAGGCCATGGCTACACCTTC. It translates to CASSFPPGHGYTF.

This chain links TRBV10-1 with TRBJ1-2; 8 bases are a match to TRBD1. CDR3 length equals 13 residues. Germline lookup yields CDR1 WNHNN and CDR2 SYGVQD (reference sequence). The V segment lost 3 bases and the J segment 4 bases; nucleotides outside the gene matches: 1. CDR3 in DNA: TGCGCCAGCAGTGAAGGGACAGGCTATGGCTACACCTTC. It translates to CASSEGTGYGYTF.

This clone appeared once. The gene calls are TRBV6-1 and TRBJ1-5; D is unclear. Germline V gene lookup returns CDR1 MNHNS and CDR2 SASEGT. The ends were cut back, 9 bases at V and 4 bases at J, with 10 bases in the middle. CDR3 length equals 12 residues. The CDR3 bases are TGTGCCAGTACGGGGTATAATCAGCCCCAGCATTTT. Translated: CASTGYNQPQHF.

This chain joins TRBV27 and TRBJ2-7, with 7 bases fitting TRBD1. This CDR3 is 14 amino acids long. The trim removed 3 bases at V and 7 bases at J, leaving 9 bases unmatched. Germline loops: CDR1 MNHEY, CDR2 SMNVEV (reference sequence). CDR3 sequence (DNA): TGTGCCAGCAGTTTGAGAAGGGGGCAGGGGGAGCAGTACTTC. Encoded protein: CASSLRRGQGEQYF.

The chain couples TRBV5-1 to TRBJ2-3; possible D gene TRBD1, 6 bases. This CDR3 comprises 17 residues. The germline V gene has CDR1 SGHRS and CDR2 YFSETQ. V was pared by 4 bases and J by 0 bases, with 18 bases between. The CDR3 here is CASSALVGRGSTDTQYF. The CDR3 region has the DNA TGCGCCAGCAGCGCTTTGGTGGGCAGGGGAAGCACAGATACGCAGTATTTT.

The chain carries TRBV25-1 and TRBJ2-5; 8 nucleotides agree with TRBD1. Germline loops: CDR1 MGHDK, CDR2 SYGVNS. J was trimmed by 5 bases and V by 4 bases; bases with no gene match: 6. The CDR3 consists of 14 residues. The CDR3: CASSVFRGLETQYF. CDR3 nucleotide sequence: TGTGCCAGCAGTGTTTTCAGGGGGCTTGAGACCCAGTACTTC.

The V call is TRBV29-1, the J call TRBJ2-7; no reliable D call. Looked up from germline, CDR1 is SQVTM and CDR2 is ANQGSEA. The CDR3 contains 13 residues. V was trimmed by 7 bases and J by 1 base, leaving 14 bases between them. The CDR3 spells CSATSPWSYEQYF. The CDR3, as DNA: TGCAGCGCCACCAGCCCCTGGTCCTACGAGCAGTACTTC.